The sequence of this T cell receptor beta chain was determined in a study of blood T cell repertoires in COVID-19. The wider study: Acute and convalescent COVID-19 samples came from the United States, Italy and Spain. Sources were T cells, B-cell-depleted T cells, or PBMCs; the material itself was cDNA or gDNA.

This CDR3 region has 13 residues. The germline V gene has CDR1 MNHEY and CDR2 SVGAGI. V was cut by 0 bases and J by 6 bases, with 8 bases left in between. Profiling relied on immunoSEQ multiplex PCR, and the TCRdb table lists in-frame clones only, not all of them. This table holds under 200,000 clones, around four fifths found once. The sequenced sample was peripheral blood. The chain employs TRBV6-5 and TRBJ1-2; no definite D call. The TCR comes from a man in his sixties or seventies with active or convalescent COVID-19. Here the CDR3 reads CASSYSIENGYTF. For the CDR3, the DNA is TGTGCCAGCAGTTACTCGATAGAGAATGGCTACACCTTC.